A selection of T cell receptor beta chains follows, all from one sample in a study of low-dose radiotherapy and immunotherapy resistance in tumors. MiXCR, run by TCRdb on the reads, gives a single entry per CDR3 protein. The sample consists of about 64,000 distinct CDR3 sequences, less than 30% of them appearing once. The sequences come from PBMCs, collected before treatment. The receptors here all came from a male donor with rectosigmoid adenocarcinoma. Both conserved end residues are part of each CDR3. Fields, in order: clone size, J gene, CDR3 length, V gene, D gene, CDR3 DNA, CDR3 protein. A D gene is named only where the DNA matches it firmly. Some rows mark clone size as missing; the rest say once, few, many or name a class of expanded clone.

>many|TRBJ2-7|13|TRBV9|.
TGTGCCAGCAGCGTAGAGTCAACAGGCGAGCAGTACTTC
CASSVESTGEQYF
>many|TRBJ2-2|17|TRBV6-2/TRBV6-3|TRBD1
TGTGCCAGCAGGCTGCGGGACAGGGGGCGGAACACCGGGGAGCTGTTTTTT
CASRLRDRGRNTGELFF
>.|TRBJ2-7|12|TRBV28|TRBD2
TGTGCCAGCAGTCTAGCGGGGTACGAGCAGTACTTC
CASSLAGYEQYF
>few|TRBJ2-2|12|TRBV6-2/TRBV6-3|.
TGTGCCAGCAGTTACGGAGCCGGGGAGCTGTTTTTT
CASSYGAGELFF
>once|TRBJ1-2|12|TRBV6-2/TRBV6-3|.
TGTGCCAGCAGTTTCTGGAACTATGGCTACACCTTC
CASSFWNYGYTF
>many|TRBJ2-5|14|TRBV7-9|.
TGTGCCAGCAGCTTAGAGGACAGCCAAGAGACCCAGTACTTC
CASSLEDSQETQYF
>once|TRBJ2-6|19|TRBV7-2|TRBD1
TGTGCCAGCAGCTCCGGGACAGGGGGCCTCGTGTGGGGGGCCAACGTCCTGACTTTC
CASSSGTGGLVWGANVLTF
>many|TRBJ2-3|15|TRBV6-2/TRBV6-3|.
TGTGCCACCACGGGGTTGTCGGGAGGCACAGATACGCAGTATTTT
CATTGLSGGTDTQYF
>once|TRBJ2-2|17|TRBV10-3|TRBD2
TGTGCCATCAGTGGGAGTAGCGGGAGAGAGAACACCGGGGAGCTGTTTTTT
CAISGSSGRENTGELFF
>many|TRBJ2-7|13|TRBV20-1|.
TGCAGTGCCCTTTGGACACCTACCTACGAGCAGTACTTC
CSALWTPTYEQYF
>many|TRBJ1-2|13|TRBV3-1|.
TGTGCCAGCGGGGAAGGGGCGCTTTGGAGCTACACCTTC
CASGEGALWSYTF
>.|TRBJ2-7|13|TRBV3-1|.
TGTGCCAGCAGCCAAGAAGGGGCCTACGAGCAGTACTTC
CASSQEGAYEQYF
>many|TRBJ2-7|14|TRBV6-2/TRBV6-3|TRBD1
TGTGCCAGCAGTTACGGGACAGGGGCTTTCGAGCAGTACTTC
CASSYGTGAFEQYF
>many|TRBJ2-3|15|TRBV11-3|TRBD1
TGTGCCAGCAGCCGGGACAGCCTAGTCACAGATACGCAGTATTTT
CASSRDSLVTDTQYF
>.|TRBJ2-3|15|TRBV5-4|.
TGTGCCAGCAGCTTCAGGGCCCTAAGCACAGATACGCAGTATTTT
CASSFRALSTDTQYF
>many|TRBJ2-5|14|TRBV2|TRBD1
TGTGCCAGCAGTAGGACAGGGGGCGAAGAGACCCAGTACTTC
CASSRTGGEETQYF
>.|TRBJ1-5|16|TRBV23-1|.
TGCGCCAGCAGTCAATCTGCAAGATATAGCAATCAGCCCCAGCATTTT
CASSQSARYSNQPQHF
>many|TRBJ2-7|13|TRBV24-1|TRBD1
TGTGCCACCATCGGACAGGGACATTACGAGCAGTACTTC
CATIGQGHYEQYF
>many|TRBJ2-4|15|TRBV18|.
TGTGCCAGCTCACCAGAGACAGGCGGGGGAAACATTCAGTACTTC
CASSPETGGGNIQYF
>many|TRBJ2-2|17|TRBV4-2|TRBD1
TGTGCCAGCAGCCAAGAAGGGGGACAGGGCGGAACCGGGGAGCTGTTTTTT
CASSQEGGQGGTGELFF
>.|TRBJ2-1|13|TRBV28|.
TGTGCCAGCAGGGGTTCCGGGACGCTCGTCGATTTCTTC
CASRGSGTLVDFF
>.|TRBJ2-7|16|TRBV12-3/TRBV12-4|.
TGTGCCAGCAGTTCCTCCGGGACTCCGAATTTCTACGAGCAGTACTTC
CASSSSGTPNFYEQYF
>.|TRBJ2-6|17|TRBV13|.
TGTGCCAGCAGTGCCCACCCTCCCCCTTCTGGGGCCAACGTCCTGACTTTC
CASSAHPPPSGANVLTF
>many|TRBJ1-1|14|TRBV7-2|.
TGTGCCAGCAGTCGCCGACTCGGTGGCACTGAAGCTTTCTTT
CASSRRLGGTEAFF
>many|TRBJ2-3|16|TRBV9|TRBD2
TGTGCCAGCAGCGTAGGGTGGCTAGCGGGAGACGATACGCAGTATTTT
CASSVGWLAGDDTQYF
>.|TRBJ2-5|13|TRBV29-1|.
TGCAGCGTTGAGTCGCAGTCGGGGGAGACCCAGTACTTC
CSVESQSGETQYF
>few|TRBJ2-3|18|TRBV4-2|TRBD1
TGTGCCAGCAGCCAAATGGCGGCGACAGGGCCTAGCACAGATACGCAGTATTTT
CASSQMAATGPSTDTQYF
>many|TRBJ2-6|16|TRBV5-1|.
TGCGCCAGCAGCTCAGGAGTTCGCGCTGGGGCCAACGTCCTGACTTTC
CASSSGVRAGANVLTF
>.|TRBJ1-5|14|TRBV10-3|.
TGTGCCATCAGCATGGACGGTAGCAATCAGCCCCAGCATTTT
CAISMDGSNQPQHF
>.|TRBJ2-7|13|TRBV12-3/TRBV12-4|.
TGTGCCAGCAGTTCCGCGGAAAAGTACGAGCAGTACTTC
CASSSAEKYEQYF
>.|TRBJ1-1|14|TRBV28|.
TGTGCCAGCAGTACCGGACAGAAGAACACTGAAGCTTTCTTT
CASSTGQKNTEAFF
>.|TRBJ2-3|13|TRBV18|.
TGTGCCAGCTCACCAGTGAGCACAGATACGCAGTATTTT
CASSPVSTDTQYF
>.|TRBJ1-4|18|TRBV15|.
.
CATSRDGTLINEKLFFFF
>many|TRBJ1-6|15|TRBV9|TRBD1
TGTGCCAGCAGCGGTGCGACAGGGGGGAATTCACCCCTCCACTTT
CASSGATGGNSPLHF
>many|TRBJ2-3|15|TRBV18|.
TGTGCCAGCTCACCAGCCGGCTCCGGAACAGATACGCAGTATTTT
CASSPAGSGTDTQYF
>many|TRBJ1-6|12|TRBV28|.
TGTGCCAGCAGGTCCAGCAATCCACCCCTCCACTTT
CASRSSNPPLHF
>.|TRBJ2-7|16|TRBV4-1|TRBD2
TGCGCCAGCAGCCAAGTGCCAGCGGGGAGCTCCTACGAGCAGTACTTC
CASSQVPAGSSYEQYF
>few|TRBJ2-1|14|TRBV9|TRBD1
TGTGCCAGCACCGGGACAGGGGGCTACAATGAGCAGTTCTTC
CASTGTGGYNEQFF
>many|TRBJ1-4|13|TRBV28|.
TGTGCCAGCAGTTTATCAACTAATGAAAAACTGTTTTTT
CASSLSTNEKLFF
>many|TRBJ2-1|15|TRBV7-6|.
TGTGCCAGCAGCGGTACCGGGACTGTTTCCGATGAGCAGTTCTTC
CASSGTGTVSDEQFF
>many|TRBJ2-7|16|TRBV7-2|TRBD2
TGTGCCAGCAGCTTATCCGGGACTAGCGGCACCTACGAGCAGTACTTC
CASSLSGTSGTYEQYF
>many|TRBJ1-6|12|TRBV12-2|.
TGTGCAAGTCGCTTAGGAATTTCACCCCTCCACTTT
CASRLGISPLHF
>many|TRBJ2-1|19|TRBV4-3|TRBD2
TGCGCCAGCAGCCAAGATTCGCGTCAGGTAGCGGGGCGATACAATGAGCAGTTCTTC
CASSQDSRQVAGRYNEQFF
>many|TRBJ2-3|14|TRBV11-2|.
TGTGCCAGCAGCTTATTCCTAGCGCCAGATACGCAGTATTTT
CASSLFLAPDTQYF
>few|TRBJ1-5|13|TRBV27|.
TGTGCCAGCAGTTTATCCAGGCATCAGCCCCAGCATTTT
CASSLSRHQPQHF